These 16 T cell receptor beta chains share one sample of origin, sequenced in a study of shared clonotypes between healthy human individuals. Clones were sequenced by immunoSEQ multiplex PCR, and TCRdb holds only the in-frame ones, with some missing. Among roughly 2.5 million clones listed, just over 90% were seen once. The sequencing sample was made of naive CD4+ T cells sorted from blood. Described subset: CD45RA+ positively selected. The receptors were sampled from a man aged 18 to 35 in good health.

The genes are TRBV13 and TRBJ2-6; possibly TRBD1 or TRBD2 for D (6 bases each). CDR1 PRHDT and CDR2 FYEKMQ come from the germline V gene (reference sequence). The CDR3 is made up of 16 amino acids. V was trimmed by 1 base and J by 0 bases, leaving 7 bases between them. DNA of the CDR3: TGTGCCAGCAGCTTAGCGGGGGCCTCTGGGGCCAACGTCCTGACTTTC. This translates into CASSLAGASGANVLTF.

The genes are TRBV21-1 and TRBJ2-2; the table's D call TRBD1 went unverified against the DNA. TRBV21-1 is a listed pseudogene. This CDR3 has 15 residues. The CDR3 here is CASTRDRGNTGELFF. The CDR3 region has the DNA TGTGCCAGCACCCGGGACAGGGGAAACACCGGGGAGCTGTTTTTT.

CDR3 protein: CASRFGNEQFF. CDR3 nucleotides: TGCGCCAGCAGATTCGGCAATGAGCAGTTCTTC. The rearrangement joins TRBV5-1 to TRBJ2-1; D gene uncertain. Germline CDR1 is SGHRS and CDR2 is YFSETQ. CDR3 size: 11 residues. Trimming removed 5 bases from V and 6 bases from J, with 6 bases in between.

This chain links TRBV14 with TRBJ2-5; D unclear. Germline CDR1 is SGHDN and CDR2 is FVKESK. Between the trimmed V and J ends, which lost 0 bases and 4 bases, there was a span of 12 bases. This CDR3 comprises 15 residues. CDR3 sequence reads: CASSQDKGSGETQYF. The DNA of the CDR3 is TGTGCCAGCAGCCAAGATAAGGGTTCAGGAGAGACCCAGTACTTC.

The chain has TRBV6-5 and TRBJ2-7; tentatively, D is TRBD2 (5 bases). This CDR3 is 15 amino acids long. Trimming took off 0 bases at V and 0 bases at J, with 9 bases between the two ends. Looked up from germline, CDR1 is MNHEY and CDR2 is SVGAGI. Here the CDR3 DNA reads TGTGCCAGCAGTTACTCGACTACCTTCTCCTACGAGCAGTACTTC. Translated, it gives CASSYSTTFSYEQYF.

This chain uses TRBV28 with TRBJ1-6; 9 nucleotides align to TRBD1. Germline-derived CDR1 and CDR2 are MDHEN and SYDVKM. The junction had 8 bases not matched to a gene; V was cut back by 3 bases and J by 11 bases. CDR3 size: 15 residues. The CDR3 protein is CASSFGDRVGTPLHF. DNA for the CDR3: TGTGCCAGCAGTTTTGGGGACAGGGTGGGAACACCCCTCCACTTT. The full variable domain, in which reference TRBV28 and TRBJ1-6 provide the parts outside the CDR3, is DVKVTQSSRYLVKRTGEKVFLECVQDMDHENMFWYRQDPGLGLRLIYFSYDVKMKEKGDIPEGYSVSREKKERFSLILESASTNQTSMYLCASSFGDRVGTPLHFGNGTRLTVT.

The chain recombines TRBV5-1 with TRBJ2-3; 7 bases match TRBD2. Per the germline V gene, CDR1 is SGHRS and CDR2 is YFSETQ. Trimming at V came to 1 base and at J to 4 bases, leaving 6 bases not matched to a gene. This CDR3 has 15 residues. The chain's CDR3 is CASSLSDGRADTQYF. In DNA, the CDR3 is TGCGCCAGCAGCTTGTCTGATGGGAGGGCAGATACGCAGTATTTT.

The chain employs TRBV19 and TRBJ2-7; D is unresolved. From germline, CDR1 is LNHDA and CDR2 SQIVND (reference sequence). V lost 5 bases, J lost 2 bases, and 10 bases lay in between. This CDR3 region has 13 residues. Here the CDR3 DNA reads TGTGCCAGTAGTCCCCGGCCCGCCTACGAGCAGTACTTC. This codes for CASSPRPAYEQYF. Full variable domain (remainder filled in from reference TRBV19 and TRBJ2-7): DGGITQSPKYLFRKEGQNVTLSCEQNLNHDAMYWYRQDPGQGLRLIYYSQIVNDFQKGDIAEGYSVSREKKESFPLTVTSAQKNPTAFYLCASSPRPAYEQYFGPGTRLTVT.

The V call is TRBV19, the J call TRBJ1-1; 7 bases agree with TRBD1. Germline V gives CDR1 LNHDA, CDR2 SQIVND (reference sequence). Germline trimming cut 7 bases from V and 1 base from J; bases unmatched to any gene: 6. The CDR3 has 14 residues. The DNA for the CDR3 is TGTGCCAGTATTCCCGACAGGGCGAACACTGAAGCTTTCTTT. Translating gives CASIPDRANTEAFF. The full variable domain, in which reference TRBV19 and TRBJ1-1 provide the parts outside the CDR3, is DGGITQSPKYLFRKEGQNVTLSCEQNLNHDAMYWYRQDPGQGLRLIYYSQIVNDFQKGDIAEGYSVSREKKESFPLTVTSAQKNPTAFYLCASIPDRANTEAFFGQGTRLTVV.

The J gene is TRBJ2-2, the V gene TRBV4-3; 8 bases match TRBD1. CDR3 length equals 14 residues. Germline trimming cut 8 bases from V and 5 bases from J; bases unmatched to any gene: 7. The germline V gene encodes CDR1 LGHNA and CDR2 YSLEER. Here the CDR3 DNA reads TGCGCCAGCTCAGACAGGGGCAGAACCGGGGAGCTGTTTTTT. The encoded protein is CASSDRGRTGELFF.

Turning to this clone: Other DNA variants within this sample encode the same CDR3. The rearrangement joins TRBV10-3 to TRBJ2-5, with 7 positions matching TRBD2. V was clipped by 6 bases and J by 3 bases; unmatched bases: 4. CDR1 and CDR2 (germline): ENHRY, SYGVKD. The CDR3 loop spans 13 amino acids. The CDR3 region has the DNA TGTGCCATCAGCGAGGGAGGGGAAGAGACCCAGTACTTC. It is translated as CAISEGGEETQYF.

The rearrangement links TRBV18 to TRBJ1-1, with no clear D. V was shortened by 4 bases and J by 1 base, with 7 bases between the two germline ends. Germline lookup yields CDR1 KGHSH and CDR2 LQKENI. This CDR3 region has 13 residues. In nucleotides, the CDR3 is TGTGCCAGCTCACTTGAGAAGAACACTGAAGCTTTCTTT. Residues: CASSLEKNTEAFF. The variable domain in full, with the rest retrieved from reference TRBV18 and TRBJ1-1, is NAGVMQNPRHLVRRRGQEARLRCSPMKGHSHVYWYRQLPEEGLKFMVYLQKENIIDESGMPKERFSAEFPKEGPSILRIQQVVRGDSAAYFCASSLEKNTEAFFGQGTRLTVV.

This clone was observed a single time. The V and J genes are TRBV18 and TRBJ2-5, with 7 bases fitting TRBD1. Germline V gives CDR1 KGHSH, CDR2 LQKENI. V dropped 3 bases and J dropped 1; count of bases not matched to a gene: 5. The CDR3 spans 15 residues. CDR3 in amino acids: CASSPQRGLQETQYF. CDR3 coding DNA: TGTGCCAGCTCACCTCAGAGGGGGCTCCAAGAGACCCAGTACTTC.

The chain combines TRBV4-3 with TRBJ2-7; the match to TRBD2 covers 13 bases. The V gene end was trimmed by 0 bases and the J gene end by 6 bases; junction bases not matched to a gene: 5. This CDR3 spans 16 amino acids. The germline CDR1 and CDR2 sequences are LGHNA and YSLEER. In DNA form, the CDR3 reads TGCGCCAGCAGCCAAGATACTAGCGGGAGGGCAGGCGAGCAGTACTTC. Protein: CASSQDTSGRAGEQYF.

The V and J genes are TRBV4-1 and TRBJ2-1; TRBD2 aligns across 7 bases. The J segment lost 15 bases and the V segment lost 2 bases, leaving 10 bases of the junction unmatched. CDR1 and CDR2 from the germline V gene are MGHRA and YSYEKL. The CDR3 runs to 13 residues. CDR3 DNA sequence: TGCGCCAGCAGCCAACTCTTAGCGGGTGGACCGTTCTTC. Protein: CASSQLLAGGPFF.

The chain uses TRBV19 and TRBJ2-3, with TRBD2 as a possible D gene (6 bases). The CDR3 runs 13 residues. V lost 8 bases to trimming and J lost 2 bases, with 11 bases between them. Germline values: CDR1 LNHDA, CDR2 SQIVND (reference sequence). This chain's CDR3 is CASGAGNTDTQYF. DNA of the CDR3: TGTGCCAGTGGGGCGGGAAACACAGATACGCAGTATTTT.